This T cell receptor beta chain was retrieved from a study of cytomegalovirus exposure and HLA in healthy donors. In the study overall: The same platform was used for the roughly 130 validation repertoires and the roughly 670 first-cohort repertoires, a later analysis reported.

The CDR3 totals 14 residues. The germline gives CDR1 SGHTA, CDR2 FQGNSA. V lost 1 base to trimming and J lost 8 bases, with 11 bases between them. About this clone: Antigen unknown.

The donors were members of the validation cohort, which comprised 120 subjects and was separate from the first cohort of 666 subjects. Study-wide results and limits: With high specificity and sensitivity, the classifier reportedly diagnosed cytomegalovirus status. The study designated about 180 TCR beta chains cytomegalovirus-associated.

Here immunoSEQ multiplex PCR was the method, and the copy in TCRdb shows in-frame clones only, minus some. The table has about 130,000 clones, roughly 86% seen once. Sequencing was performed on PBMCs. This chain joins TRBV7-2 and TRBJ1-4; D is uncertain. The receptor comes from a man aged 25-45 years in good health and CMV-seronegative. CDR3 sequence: CASSLGSSREKLFF. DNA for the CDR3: TGTGCCAGCAGCTTAGGTTCATCCCGGGAAAAACTGTTTTTT.